Following are 19 T cell receptor beta chains from one sample sequenced in a study of blood T cell repertoires in COVID-19. Profiling relied on immunoSEQ multiplex PCR, and the TCRdb table lists in-frame clones only, not all of them. Of around 200,000 clones in the sample, around 90% were seen once. Sequenced material: peripheral blood. Receptors originate from a man in his forties or fifties with acute or convalescent COVID-19.

J is TRBJ1-5 and V is TRBV7-8, with no clear D. Trimming removed 5 bases from V and 2 bases from J, with 19 bases in between. CDR1 and CDR2 (germline): SGHVS, FQNEAQ. The CDR3 extends over 17 amino acids. For the CDR3, the DNA is TGTGCCAGCAGCGAGTTCGAGAATCTGTTCGGCAATCAGCCCCAGCATTTT. It specifies CASSEFENLFGNQPQHF. The whole variable domain, filled in from reference TRBV7-8 and TRBJ1-5, reads GAGVSQSPRYKVAKRGQDVALRCDPISGHVSLFWYQQALGQGPEFLTYFQNEAQLDKSGLPSDRFFAERPEGSVSTLKIQRTQQEDSAVYLCASSEFENLFGNQPQHFGDGTRLSIL.

The chain employs TRBV6-5 and TRBJ2-2; tentative D call: TRBD2 (6 bases). CDR1 MNHEY and CDR2 SVGAGI come from the germline V gene. Trimming shortened V by 2 bases and J by 6 bases, and 10 bases separated the two germline ends. The CDR3 runs to 14 residues. The CDR3 DNA reads TGTGCCAGCAGTTACACTAGCTTGGCCGGGGAGCTGTTTTTT. Protein product: CASSYTSLAGELFF.

V and J are TRBV24-1 and TRBJ2-3, with TRBD1 identical over 7 bases. Per the germline V gene, CDR1 is KGHDR and CDR2 is SFDVKD. CDR3 length: 13 amino acids. The V segment lost 8 bases and the J segment 5 bases; nucleotides outside the gene matches: 6. The CDR3 DNA follows: TGTGCCACCATGGGACAGCGCGGAGATACGCAGTATTTT. As protein: CATMGQRGDTQYF.

The rearrangement uses TRBV10-3 and TRBJ2-2, with a weak D call TRBD1 (7 bases). In germline, CDR1 is ENHRY, CDR2 SYGVKD. The CDR3 loop spans 15 amino acids. The V end lost 3 bases, the J end lost 5 bases, and 13 bases lay between the germline ends. The CDR3 loop reads CAISDWQGGTGELFF. For the CDR3, the DNA is TGTGCCATCAGTGATTGGCAGGGGGGAACCGGGGAGCTGTTTTTT.

The chain joins TRBV28 to TRBJ2-5, with D unclear. The CDR3 spans 13 residues. Germline CDR1 reads MDHEN; CDR2 reads SYDVKM. Trimming removed 5 bases from V and 2 bases from J, with 9 bases in between. CDR3 bases: TGTGCCAGCAGTCTTGGTCGGCAAGAGACCCAGTACTTC. Residues: CASSLGRQETQYF.

The chain carries TRBV5-1 and TRBJ2-7; the match to TRBD1 covers 9 bases. CDR1 is SGHRS, CDR2 YFSETQ, per germline. The ends lost 6 bases at V and 4 bases at J; junction bases unmatched: 14. The CDR3 totals 16 residues. As DNA, the CDR3 is TGCGCCAGCAACCCGTCAAGCGGGACAGGGCGATACGAGCAGTACTTC. This sequence encodes CASNPSSGTGRYEQYF.

The rearrangement joins TRBV9 to TRBJ1-3; perhaps TRBD1 as D (5 bases). The CDR3 contains 15 residues. CDR1 is SGDLS, CDR2 YYNGEE, per germline. The germline V and J ends were trimmed by 1 base and 1 base, with 9 bases remaining between them. The CDR3 sequence is CASSVNGASGNTIYF. CDR3 nucleotides: TGTGCCAGCAGCGTAAATGGGGCGTCTGGAAACACCATATATTTT. Complete variable domain (other parts from reference TRBV9 and TRBJ1-3): DSGVTQTPKHLITATGQRVTLRCSPRSGDLSVYWYQQSLDQGLQFLIQYYNGEERAKGNILERFSAQQFPDLHSELNLSSLELGDSALYFCASSVNGASGNTIYFGEGSWLTVV.

The CDR3 sequence is CASSIRDRNTGELFF. The CDR3 bases are TGTGCCAGTAGTATTCGGGACAGGAACACCGGGGAGCTGTTTTTT. This chain links TRBV19 with TRBJ2-2, with 7 bases matching TRBD1. CDR1 and CDR2 (germline): LNHDA, SQIVND (reference sequence). Trimming removed 3 bases from V and 1 base from J; junction bases left unmatched: 2. CDR3 length equals 15 residues.

This clone was picked up a small number of times. The V and J genes are TRBV9 and TRBJ1-4, with 10 bases identical to TRBD1. J gave up 7 bases and V 4 bases, and 4 bases lay outside the gene matches. This CDR3 contains 14 residues. Germline CDR1 and CDR2: SGDLS and YYNGEE. CDR3 bases: TGTGCCAGCAGCCCCGGGACAGGGGTTGAAAAACTGTTTTTT. Its translation: CASSPGTGVEKLFF.

V is TRBV3-1 (or the pseudogene TRBV3-2) and J is TRBJ2-2; D ambiguous. Trimming cost V 6 bases and J 5 bases, with 4 bases left between them. Germline CDR1 reads LGHDT; CDR2 reads YNNKEL (reference sequence). The CDR3 consists of 11 residues. CDR3 residues: CASSQTGELFF. The CDR3 DNA reads as TGTGCCAGCAGTCAGACCGGGGAGCTGTTTTTT.

The V call is TRBV7-2, the J call TRBJ2-4, with 7 bases fitting TRBD2. The junction had 11 bases not matched to a gene; V was cut back by 1 base and J by 5 bases. The CDR3 sequence is 17 residues long. Germline V gene data show CDR1 as SGHTA and CDR2 as FQGNSA. CDR3 sequence reads: CASSLGGPTSRQNIQYF. In DNA form, the CDR3 reads TGTGCCAGCAGCTTAGGGGGACCGACTAGCAGACAAAACATTCAGTACTTC.

The chain carries TRBV7-3 and TRBJ2-2, with a weak D call TRBD1 (5 bases). Per germline, CDR1 SGHTA and CDR2 FQGTGA. The V gene lost 1 base and the J gene lost 2 bases, with 11 bases spanning the gap. The CDR3 runs to 16 residues. The DNA of the CDR3 is TGTGCCAGCAGCTTAATACAGGCGGCCAACACCGGGGAGCTGTTTTTT. Translated: CASSLIQAANTGELFF.

The chain recombines TRBV12-3 or TRBV12-4 with TRBJ1-2, with TRBD1 matching 12 bases. This CDR3 region has 13 residues. Trimming removed 11 bases from V and 10 bases from J; junction bases left unmatched: 11. The CDR3, as DNA: TGTGCCTCGATTCGGGACAGGGGGCTGTCCTACACCTTC. It codes for CASIRDRGLSYTF.

CDR3 DNA: TGTGCCAGTAGTATAGATGTTAGCAGTTCCTACGAGCAGTACTTC. Its translation: CASSIDVSSSYEQYF. V is TRBV19 and J is TRBJ2-7; D unclear. V lost 0 bases, J lost 1 base, and 10 bases lay in between. The CDR3 length is 15 residues. The germline V gene encodes CDR1 LNHDA and CDR2 SQIVND (reference sequence).

V usage is TRBV9 and J usage is TRBJ2-1, with TRBD2 matching over 12 bases. CDR1 SGDLS and CDR2 YYNGEE come from the germline V gene. The CDR3 has 18 amino acids. The ends lost 0 bases at V and 0 bases at J; junction bases unmatched: 4. The CDR3 DNA sequence: TGTGCCAGCAGCGTAGGACTAGCGGGGGACTCCTCCTACAATGAGCAGTTCTTC. It is translated as CASSVGLAGDSSYNEQFF.

The rearrangement uses TRBV5-1 and TRBJ1-4; D unclear. The CDR3 has 15 amino acids. Trimming left V 7 bases short and J 0 bases short, with 13 bases between. The V gene's germline CDR1 is SGHRS and CDR2 YFSETQ. DNA of the CDR3: TGCGCCAGCGGTCCGGGAAGTGCAACTAATGAAAAACTGTTTTTT. This translates into CASGPGSATNEKLFF.

Concerning this clone itself: The junction does not match germline at one end; this may be a read error. The chain is built from TRBV4-2 and TRBJ2-5; 9 positions match TRBD2. Germline loops: CDR1 LGHNA, CDR2 YNFKEQ. The CDR3 extends over 15 amino acids. Written as DNA, the CDR3 is TGTGCCAGCAGCCAAGGAAGGACTAGCGTAGAGGCCCAGTACTTC. It translates to CASSQGRTSVEAQYF.

The chain is built from TRBV4-2 and TRBJ2-2; D is uncertain. Trimming shortened V by 0 bases and J by 0 bases, and 5 bases separated the two germline ends. Germline V CDR1 and CDR2: LGHNA, YNFKEQ. The length of the CDR3 is 15 residues. This CDR3 is CASSQDGSNTGELFF. The CDR3 nucleotides are TGTGCCAGCAGCCAAGACGGTTCGAACACCGGGGAGCTGTTTTTT.

V gene TRBV2 combines with J gene TRBJ2-2, with 11 bases aligning to TRBD1. After removal of 5 bases from V and 4 bases from J, the junction contained 6 bases not matched to a gene. CDR3 size: 16 residues. Germline lookup yields CDR1 SNHLY and CDR2 FYNNEI. This CDR3 reads CASSQTGTGGTGELFF. The CDR3 region has the DNA TGTGCCAGCAGTCAGACCGGGACAGGGGGCACCGGGGAGCTGTTTTTT. The full variable domain, completed using reference TRBV2 and TRBJ2-2, is EPEVTQTPSHQVTQMGQEVILRCVPISNHLYFYWYRQILGQKVEFLVSFYNNEISEKSEIFDDQFSVERPDGSNFTLKIRSTKLEDSAMYFCASSQTGTGGTGELFFGEGSRLTVL.